This paragraph covers one T cell receptor (beta chain) sequence. These data belong to a study of blood T cell repertoires in COVID-19. The data were produced by immunoSEQ multiplex PCR, yet TCRdb's version contains in-frame clones alone and is incomplete. The profile shows 120,000 to 150,000 clones, approximately 89% of them singletons. The V segment lost 4 bases and the J segment 1 base; nucleotides outside the gene matches: 13. Germline CDR1 SGHDT, CDR2 YYEEEE. This CDR3 region has 17 residues. The source is a human donor in a cohort sampled during active COVID-19. What was sequenced was peripheral blood. V is TRBV5-6 and J is TRBJ2-5, with 7 bases fitting TRBD2. The CDR3 is CASSPWGGEFFQETQYF. DNA of the CDR3: TGTGCCAGCAGCCCTTGGGGGGGGGAGTTTTTCCAAGAGACCCAGTACTTC.